These 30 T cell receptor beta chains were all obtained from the same sample, sequenced in a study of OX40 agonist ivuxolimab in advanced cancers. Assay: immunoSEQ multiplex PCR; the TCRdb copy retains only in-frame clones and omits some. The table records around 76,000 clones, roughly 80% of them present only once. The sample consisted of CD4+ or CD8+ T cells sorted from blood, taken in a trial of the OX40 agonist ivuxolimab. All receptors derive from an adult with an advanced solid tumor such as melanoma, head and neck, liver or kidney cancer.

This chain joins TRBV4-2 and TRBJ1-5; D might be TRBD1 (5 bases). This CDR3 is 14 amino acids long. V was clipped by 0 bases and J by 9 bases, with 12 bases between them. Germline V gene lookup returns CDR1 LGHNA and CDR2 YNFKEQ. CDR3 bases: TGTGCCAGCAGCCAAGATGCAGGGCGCACGCCCCAGCATTTT. Amino acid sequence: CASSQDAGRTPQHF.

The chain is built from TRBV7-2 and TRBJ1-3; the D gene is possibly TRBD1 (5 bases). CDR1 is SGHTA, CDR2 FQGNSA, per germline. The V and J ends lost 5 bases and 0 bases respectively, with 17 bases between them. The CDR3 has 17 amino acids. The CDR3, as DNA: TGTGCCAGCAGCCCGGGACCGACGCGAGTCTCTGGAAACACCATATATTTT. It encodes CASSPGPTRVSGNTIYF.

The chain employs TRBV27 and TRBJ2-5; no firm D call. V dropped 4 bases and J dropped 0 bases, with 9 bases sitting between them. Germline loops: CDR1 MNHEY, CDR2 SMNVEV (reference sequence). CDR3 size: 14 residues. The CDR3 nucleotides read TGTGCCAGCAGTTCCAGACGGAACCAAGAGACCCAGTACTTC. Its translation is CASSSRRNQETQYF.

This clone was detected once. The chain is built from TRBV7-9 and TRBJ2-7; TRBD1 or TRBD2 may be the D gene (5 bases each). The V gene's germline CDR1 is SEHNR and CDR2 FQNEAQ (reference sequence). The CDR3 runs to 15 residues. The V gene lost 2 bases and the J gene lost 1 base, with 12 bases spanning the gap. The DNA of the CDR3 is TGTGCCAGCAGCTTATCATACGGGACGTCCTACGAGCAGTACTTC. Amino acid sequence: CASSLSYGTSYEQYF.

The gene calls are TRBV2 and TRBJ2-3, with TRBD2 identical over 11 bases. The germline V gene has CDR1 SNHLY and CDR2 FYNNEI. Unmatched junction bases numbered 5, after V lost 4 bases and J lost 5 bases. This CDR3 has 15 residues. CDR3 sequence (DNA): TGTGCCAGCAGTGTGGGTAGCGGGAGGGAAGATACGCAGTATTTT. Its protein product is CASSVGSGREDTQYF.

The chain recombines TRBV15 with TRBJ2-1, with 8 nucleotides matching TRBD2. The V and J ends lost 0 bases and 4 bases, in that order; junction bases with no gene match: 2. The CDR3 totals 15 residues. Germline V CDR1 and CDR2: LNHNV, YYDKDF (reference sequence). CDR3 residues: CATSREAGGYNEQFF. The DNA for the CDR3 is TGTGCCACCAGCAGAGAGGCGGGAGGATACAATGAGCAGTTCTTC.

The gene calls are TRBV5-6 and TRBJ2-1; no firm D call. CDR3 length: 11 amino acids. Germline V lookup: CDR1 SGHDT, CDR2 YYEEEE. Trimming took off 2 bases at V and 10 bases at J, with 7 bases between the two ends. For the CDR3, the DNA is TGTGCCAGCAGCTTATCAGGAGAGCAGTTCTTC. As protein: CASSLSGEQFF.

The V call is TRBV6-5, the J call TRBJ1-5, with 9 bases that match TRBD1. Looked up from germline, CDR1 is MNHEY and CDR2 is SVGAGI. V lost 6 bases to trimming and J lost 7 bases; unmatched junction nucleotides: 10. The CDR3 extends over 15 amino acids. CDR3 nucleotide sequence: TGTGCCAGCAGAACCGGGACAGGGTTAGGGCAGCCCCAGCATTTT. It encodes CASRTGTGLGQPQHF.

The chain joins TRBV25-1 to TRBJ2-3; TRBD1 might be the D (6 bases). Trimming left V 0 bases short and J 3 bases short, with 13 bases between. CDR1 MGHDK and CDR2 SYGVNS come from the germline V gene. CDR3 length equals 16 residues. The CDR3 nucleotides read TGTGCCAGCAGTGAATATGGGGTGGGGGCTACAGATACGCAGTATTTT. Translation: CASSEYGVGATDTQYF.

The chain couples TRBV27 to TRBJ2-7, with D perhaps matching TRBD1 (6 bases). Germline CDR1 MNHEY, CDR2 SMNVEV (reference sequence). The CDR3 sequence is 12 residues long. Trimming took 5 bases from V and 10 from J, leaving 15 bases between them. The CDR3 region has the DNA TGTGCCAGCAGTCAGGGGTCCCCGGTCCAGTACTTC. Translating it yields CASSQGSPVQYF.

The chain employs TRBV6-6 and TRBJ2-7, with D maybe TRBD1 (6 bases). Germline V CDR1 and CDR2: MNHNY, SVGAGI (reference sequence). The CDR3 length is 13 residues. Trimming cost V 2 bases and J 7 bases, with 12 bases left between them. The CDR3 nucleotides are TGTGCCAGCAGTTACGACAGGTTTCGGGAGCAGTACTTC. Encoded protein: CASSYDRFREQYF.

J is TRBJ2-3 and V is TRBV7-2; D may be TRBD2 (6 bases). The CDR3 covers 14 residues. Germline lookup yields CDR1 SGHTA and CDR2 FQGNSA. CDR3: CATHSGGFTDTQYF. In DNA, the CDR3 is TGTGCGACCCACTCCGGGGGATTCACAGATACGCAGTATTTT.

The CDR3: CASTLGQGMREQFF. The DNA of the CDR3 is TGTGCCAGCACCCTGGGACAGGGTATGCGGGAGCAGTTCTTC. The chain uses TRBV28 and TRBJ2-1; TRBD1 matches 9 bases. The CDR3 has 14 residues. V was pared by 7 bases and J by 10 bases, with 11 bases of the junction left unmatched. Germline loops: CDR1 MDHEN, CDR2 SYDVKM.

This chain connects TRBV18 to TRBJ2-4; tentatively, D is TRBD1 (5 bases). V shed 6 bases and J shed 0 bases, with 9 bases lying between them. Germline CDR1 reads KGHSH; CDR2 reads LQKENI. The CDR3 has 14 residues. CDR3 nucleotide sequence: TGTGCCAGCTCGACAGATTTAGCCAAAAACATTCAGTACTTC. This sequence encodes CASSTDLAKNIQYF.

The chain employs TRBV28 and TRBJ1-1; a possible D gene is TRBD1 (6 bases). The length of the CDR3 is 12 residues. Trimming stripped 6 bases from V and 6 bases from J, with 11 bases between. CDR1 MDHEN and CDR2 SYDVKM come from the germline V gene. CDR3 loop: CASSIGQSEAFF. The CDR3, as DNA: TGTGCCAGCAGCATTGGACAGTCTGAAGCTTTCTTT.

The chain combines TRBV5-1 with TRBJ2-3, with D tentatively TRBD1 (6 bases). Germline lookup yields CDR1 SGHRS and CDR2 YFSETQ. Trimming took off 4 bases at V and 0 bases at J, with 9 bases between the two ends. CDR3 length equals 14 residues. The CDR3 nucleotides are TGCGCCAGCAGCAGAGGACAGAGCACAGATACGCAGTATTTT. Translated: CASSRGQSTDTQYF.

V usage is TRBV5-1 and J usage is TRBJ1-6; no definite D call. CDR3 size: 13 residues. Per germline, CDR1 SGHRS and CDR2 YFSETQ. V was trimmed by 5 bases and J by 5 bases, leaving 8 bases between them. CDR3 in amino acids: CASSQIDNSPLHF. DNA of the CDR3: TGCGCCAGCAGTCAGATAGATAATTCACCCCTCCACTTT.

The rearrangement joins TRBV28 to TRBJ2-1; 16 nucleotides line up with TRBD2. The CDR3 runs 19 residues. V lost 2 bases to trimming and J lost 2 bases; unmatched junction nucleotides: 6. Germline V gives CDR1 MDHEN, CDR2 SYDVKM. CDR3 nucleotide sequence: TGTGCCAGCAGTTTAATTTATGGGACTAGCGGGGGGGCCTACAATGAGCAGTTCTTC. It codes for CASSLIYGTSGGAYNEQFF.

This clone came up once. Here the CDR3 DNA reads TGTGCCAGCTGGCTGGGGGAAAAACTGTTTTTT. It is translated as CASWLGEKLFF. V usage is TRBV2 and J usage is TRBJ1-4; D unresolved. V lost 8 bases, J lost 8 bases, and 9 bases lay in between. The V gene's germline CDR1 is SNHLY and CDR2 FYNNEI. The CDR3 is 11 residues long. The complete variable domain, with remaining parts taken from reference TRBV2 and TRBJ1-4, reads EPEVTQTPSHQVTQMGQEVILRCVPISNHLYFYWYRQILGQKVEFLVSFYNNEISEKSEIFDDQFSVERPDGSNFTLKIRSTKLEDSAMYFCASWLGEKLFFGSGTQLSVL.

The chain uses TRBV11-2 and TRBJ1-3; the D is unclear. The CDR3 contains 16 residues. The germline V and J ends were trimmed by 0 bases and 0 bases, with 9 bases remaining between them. CDR1 SGHAT and CDR2 FQNNGV come from the germline V gene. The CDR3 is CASSLDPRSSGNTIYF. The CDR3 DNA is TGTGCCAGCAGCTTAGATCCGCGGAGCTCTGGAAACACCATATATTTT.

This chain joins TRBV6-5 and TRBJ1-2; 7 positions agree with TRBD1. The trim removed 5 bases at V and 4 bases at J, leaving 7 bases unmatched. CDR3 size: 14 residues. Germline CDR1 MNHEY, CDR2 SVGAGI. DNA for the CDR3: TGTGCCAGCAGTCGCTCAGGGGGGGGCTATGGCTACACCTTC. Protein sequence: CASSRSGGGYGYTF.

The J gene is TRBJ2-7, the V gene TRBV4-3, with no clear D. Germline-derived CDR1 and CDR2 are LGHNA and YSLEER. V was shortened by 0 bases and J by 2 bases, with 11 bases between the two germline ends. CDR3 size: 15 residues. CDR3 sequence: CASSQERHRAYEQYF. The CDR3 DNA reads TGCGCCAGCAGCCAAGAACGGCACAGAGCCTACGAGCAGTACTTC.

This clone was found once. This chain joins TRBV2 and TRBJ2-3, with D possibly TRBD1 on 6 matching bases. In germline, CDR1 is SNHLY, CDR2 FYNNEI. Trimming took 8 bases from V and 4 from J, leaving 13 bases between them. This CDR3 has 13 residues. CDR3 amino acids: CASQQGAADTQYF. CDR3 in DNA: TGTGCCAGCCAACAGGGCGCAGCAGATACGCAGTATTTT.

This chain links TRBV6-1 with TRBJ1-1, with 7 bases aligning to TRBD1. CDR1 is MNHNS and CDR2 is SASEGT in the germline V gene. This CDR3 is built from 14 residues. The junction had 9 bases not matched to a gene; V was cut back by 6 bases and J by 5 bases. The DNA of the CDR3 is TGTGCCAGCAGAGTGACAGGGTTGAGGACTGAAGCTTTCTTT. It is translated as CASRVTGLRTEAFF.

This chain links TRBV9 with TRBJ2-2; TRBD1 is a possible D gene (5 bases). This CDR3 has 15 amino acids. Looked up from germline, CDR1 is SGDLS and CDR2 is YYNGEE. The V and J ends lost 0 bases and 5 bases respectively, with 11 bases between them. The CDR3 here is CASSVGGAYTGELFF. CDR3 nucleotide sequence: TGTGCCAGCAGCGTAGGGGGCGCATATACCGGGGAGCTGTTTTTT.

V gene TRBV27 combines with J gene TRBJ1-1, with D unclear. Per the germline V gene, CDR1 is MNHEY and CDR2 is SMNVEV (reference sequence). CDR3 length equals 15 residues. The V gene lost 4 bases and the J gene lost 1 base, with 13 bases spanning the gap. As DNA, the CDR3 is TGTGCCAGCAGTTCCCCTAGGAATACGAACACTGAAGCTTTCTTT. It codes for CASSSPRNTNTEAFF.

The chain employs TRBV27 and TRBJ1-5, with 10 bases identical to TRBD1. The germline CDR1 and CDR2 sequences are MNHEY and SMNVEV (reference sequence). The CDR3 covers 18 residues. The V and J ends lost 5 bases and 0 bases, in that order; junction bases with no gene match: 10. In DNA form, the CDR3 reads TGTGCCAGCAGTCGACAGGGGGCTAGGGGGCATAGCAATCAGCCCCAGCATTTT. It is translated as CASSRQGARGHSNQPQHF.

The chain links TRBV9 to TRBJ2-3, with a weak D call TRBD2 (6 bases). Trimming removed 4 bases at V and 2 bases at J, with 14 bases between. This CDR3 region has 15 residues. Germline V CDR1 and CDR2: SGDLS, YYNGEE. In nucleotides, the CDR3 is TGTGCCAGCAGCCCCGGGGACTTACCCACAGATACGCAGTATTTT. This gives the protein CASSPGDLPTDTQYF. The whole variable domain, filled in from reference TRBV9 and TRBJ2-3, reads DSGVTQTPKHLITATGQRVTLRCSPRSGDLSVYWYQQSLDQGLQFLIQYYNGEERAKGNILERFSAQQFPDLHSELNLSSLELGDSALYFCASSPGDLPTDTQYFGPGTRLTVL.

This clone is a singleton in its sample. The chain couples TRBV5-8 to TRBJ1-4; TRBD1 aligns across 7 bases. Trimming cost V 0 bases and J 12 bases; bases outside gene matches: 8. Germline V lookup: CDR1 SGHTS, CDR2 YDEGEE. The CDR3 spans 14 residues. This CDR3 is CASSLDQTGWELFF. In nucleotides, the CDR3 is TGTGCCAGCAGCTTGGATCAGACAGGGTGGGAACTGTTTTTT.

This clone was counted a single time. CDR3 sequence reads: CASSVPGEAFF. For the CDR3, the DNA is TGCGCCAGCAGTGTTCCAGGTGAAGCTTTCTTT. The chain carries TRBV10-1 and TRBJ1-1; D unclear. Trimming shortened V by 4 bases and J by 7 bases, and 7 bases separated the two germline ends. Germline-derived CDR1 and CDR2 are WNHNN and SYGVQD (reference sequence). The CDR3 totals 11 residues.